The clone carrying this T cell receptor (beta chain) showed up just a few times. Its specificity is not known. This sample is part of a study of CD8 T cells in ankylosing spondylitis. Study findings and constraints: Certain motif variants had earlier been reported in reactive arthritis synovial fluid and blood. A motif of roughly eight highly homologous TCR beta variants was seen as apparently characteristic of ankylosing spondylitis blood.

Germline V gene sequence: CDR1 WNHNN, CDR2 SYGVQD (reference sequence). This CDR3 contains 16 residues. V gave up 0 bases and J gave up 8 bases, with 19 bases separating them. Library preparation for TCR beta used quantitative 5'-RACE with molecular barcodes. TCRdb recomputed calls from the 5' RACE reads with MiXCR, one row per CDR3 protein. The top ten hold over 6.5% of the sample, which has fewer than 650,000 distinct CDR3 sequences, about an eighth seen once. Input material: blood, either unsorted or a sorted T cell fraction (not recorded which). The clonotype was recovered from a male donor with ankylosing spondylitis. The V and J genes are TRBV10-1 and TRBJ1-2, with D possibly TRBD1 on 5 matching bases. In DNA, the CDR3 is TGCGCCAGCAGTGAGTCGGGACGGGACGTGACGCAGGGCTACACCTTC. It yields the protein CASSESGRDVTQGYTF.